Following are 27 T cell receptor beta chains from one sample sequenced in a study of T-cell memory formation after mild COVID-19. TCRdb re-derived calls from the 5' RACE reads in MiXCR, one entry per CDR3 protein. The table shows approximately 490,000 distinct CDR3 sequences, with roughly 22% occurring only once. Specimen: PBMCs or a T cell subset sorted from them (not recorded which). These receptors were obtained from an adult woman who had mild COVID-19 (a few samples of this study predate the infection). Cell type and time point are not known.

This clonotype came up a few times. The V call is TRBV20-1, the J call TRBJ2-3; 10 bases line up with TRBD1. Trimming took 2 bases from V and 3 from J; bases not matched to a gene: 11. The CDR3 loop spans 17 amino acids. Germline-derived CDR1 and CDR2 are DFQATT and SNEGSKA (reference sequence). CDR3 bases: TGCAGTGCTAGACCTCAGGACAGGGGGTGGTGGACAGATACGCAGTATTTT. As protein: CSARPQDRGWWTDTQYF.

This clonotype showed up many times. This rearrangement joins TRBV19 to TRBJ2-6; D unresolved. The CDR3 covers 13 residues. Trimming removed 6 bases from V and 0 bases from J, with 3 bases in between. CDR1 and CDR2 (germline): LNHDA, SQIVND (reference sequence). CDR3 DNA: TGTGCCAGTAGGCTCTCTGGGGCCAACGTCCTGACTTTC. Translation: CASRLSGANVLTF.

This clonotype was picked up a small number of times. The chain links TRBV18 to TRBJ2-3, with D tentatively TRBD2 (6 bases). V shed 1 base and J shed 8 bases, with 13 bases lying between them. This CDR3 is built from 14 residues. The germline V gene encodes CDR1 KGHSH and CDR2 LQKENI. The CDR3: CASSPQSGEATQYF. CDR3 coding DNA: TGTGCCAGCTCACCACAGTCGGGGGAGGCTACGCAGTATTTT.

V usage is TRBV7-3 and J usage is TRBJ2-3; D unresolved. The germline V and J ends were trimmed by 2 bases and 2 bases, with 8 bases remaining between them. Germline V gives CDR1 SGHTA, CDR2 FQGTGA. CDR3 length: 14 amino acids. The CDR3 nucleotides read TGTGCCAGCAGCTTATCCTGGGACACAGATACGCAGTATTTT. It encodes CASSLSWDTDTQYF.

This clonotype has ten or more counts. CDR3 loop: CATLGGKETQYF. In DNA, the CDR3 is TGTGCCACCCTAGGAGGGAAAGAGACCCAGTACTTC. The chain is built from TRBV18 and TRBJ2-5, with a tentative D call TRBD2 (6 bases). Germline V gene data show CDR1 as KGHSH and CDR2 as LQKENI. The CDR3 runs to 12 residues. V shed 10 bases and J shed 3 bases, with 12 bases lying between them.

The chain has TRBV6-1 and TRBJ2-1, with 10 bases matching TRBD2. Looked up from germline, CDR1 is MNHNS and CDR2 is SASEGT. Losses at the gene ends were 3 bases for V and 7 bases for J; bases not matched to a gene: 6. CDR3 length equals 15 residues. CDR3: CASSEGLAYSNEQFF. The CDR3 DNA follows: TGTGCCAGCAGTGAGGGACTAGCGTATTCAAATGAGCAGTTCTTC.

In this sample, this clonotype turned up a few times. The chain combines TRBV23-1 with TRBJ2-7; 8 bases are shared with TRBD1. TRBV23-1 is given ORF status, its function remaining uncertain. The CDR3 has 12 residues. Unmatched junction bases numbered 6, after V lost 7 bases and J lost 7 bases. The DNA for the CDR3 is TGCGCCAGCACTCAGGGGGCGCGTGAGCAGTACTTC. Its protein is CASTQGAREQYF.

V is TRBV6-6 and J is TRBJ2-7; 7 bases map to TRBD1. This CDR3 region has 14 residues. Germline trimming cut 2 bases from V and 6 bases from J; bases unmatched to any gene: 7. Germline V gene lookup returns CDR1 MNHNY and CDR2 SVGAGI (reference sequence). In DNA, the CDR3 is TGTGCCAGCAGTTACCCTGGGACAGAGGCCGAGCAGTACTTC. Translation gives CASSYPGTEAEQYF.

Only a few counts were recorded for this clonotype. The V gene is TRBV6-1, the J gene TRBJ2-7; D uncertain. Deletions cut 0 bases from V and 3 bases from J, with 9 bases between. Germline V gives CDR1 MNHNS, CDR2 SASEGT. The length of the CDR3 is 14 residues. The CDR3: CASSEAGNYYEQYF. CDR3 in DNA: TGTGCCAGCAGTGAAGCAGGCAACTACTACGAGCAGTACTTC.

The V call is TRBV9, the J call TRBJ2-7, with D tentatively TRBD2 (5 bases). Trimming stripped 4 bases from V and 3 bases from J, with 17 bases between. From germline, CDR1 is SGDLS and CDR2 YYNGEE. This CDR3 region has 15 residues. CDR3 sequence reads: CASSPSGLQLYEQYF. Here the CDR3 DNA reads TGTGCCAGCAGCCCTTCGGGGTTACAGCTCTACGAGCAGTACTTC. The full variable domain, with the rest looked up from reference TRBV9 and TRBJ2-7, is DSGVTQTPKHLITATGQRVTLRCSPRSGDLSVYWYQQSLDQGLQFLIQYYNGEERAKGNILERFSAQQFPDLHSELNLSSLELGDSALYFCASSPSGLQLYEQYFGPGTRLTVT.

This chain joins TRBV20-1 and TRBJ2-5; 10 bases align to TRBD2. Trimming cost V 0 bases and J 5 bases; bases outside gene matches: 6. The CDR3 runs to 15 residues. Germline lookup yields CDR1 DFQATT and CDR2 SNEGSKA (reference sequence). The CDR3 nucleotides read TGCAGTGCTAGAGATCCAGCGGGGGGGCGGGAGACCCAGTACTTC. This gives the protein CSARDPAGGRETQYF.

This clonotype has a count of ten or more. The chain joins TRBV6-5 to TRBJ2-7; D is unresolved. The germline V gene encodes CDR1 MNHEY and CDR2 SVGAGI. V lost 6 bases, J lost 1 base, and 16 bases lay in between. CDR3 length: 15 amino acids. CDR3: CASSLQRSRSYEQYF. For the CDR3, the DNA is TGTGCCAGCAGCCTTCAGCGATCGAGGTCCTACGAGCAGTACTTC.

This clonotype was counted a few times. The rearrangement joins TRBV7-3 to TRBJ2-7, with unresolved D. Germline values: CDR1 SGHTA, CDR2 FQGTGA. The CDR3 spans 15 residues. The V gene lost 1 base and the J gene lost 0 bases, with 10 bases spanning the gap. The CDR3 here is CASSLRPDISYEQYF. In DNA, the CDR3 is TGTGCCAGCAGCTTAAGACCCGACATCTCCTACGAGCAGTACTTC.

The CDR3 sequence is CASRREDGFEAFF. The CDR3 region has the DNA TGCGCCAGCAGAAGGGAAGATGGATTTGAAGCTTTCTTT. The chain employs TRBV5-1 and TRBJ1-1; D unclear. Germline V lookup: CDR1 SGHRS, CDR2 YFSETQ. The CDR3 runs 13 residues. The V and J ends lost 5 bases and 7 bases respectively, with 15 bases between them.

The genes are TRBV7-9 and TRBJ2-7; 10 positions match TRBD2. The CDR3 covers 15 residues. V lost 2 bases and J lost 5; bases outside the gene matches: 6. CDR1 and CDR2 from the germline V gene are SEHNR and FQNEAQ (reference sequence). DNA of the CDR3: TGTGCCAGCAGCTTACGGCGGCTAGCGGGAGACGAGCAGTACTTC. Translation: CASSLRRLAGDEQYF.

The chain is built from TRBV30 and TRBJ2-1; TRBD2 aligns across 10 bases. The CDR3 is made up of 16 amino acids. Germline V gives CDR1 GTSNPN, CDR2 SVGIG (reference sequence). J was trimmed by 7 bases and V by 1 base; bases with no gene match: 10. The CDR3 DNA reads TGTGCCTGGAGTGCGGAACTAGCGGGAAGGTTGAATGAGCAGTTCTTC. Translation: CAWSAELAGRLNEQFF.

This clonotype was seen more than once but under ten times. V usage is TRBV11-2 and J usage is TRBJ2-3; 12 bases agree with TRBD2. V lost 0 bases and J lost 5; bases outside the gene matches: 21. Per the germline V gene, CDR1 is SGHAT and CDR2 is FQNNGV. This CDR3 spans 22 amino acids. Written as DNA, the CDR3 is TGTGCCAGCAGCTTAGATTTCCTGGGACTAGCGGGCGCGGACCTAGGTAGAGATACGCAGTATTTT. Protein sequence: CASSLDFLGLAGADLGRDTQYF.

The chain couples TRBV27 to TRBJ1-5; D might be TRBD1 (6 bases). Germline loops: CDR1 MNHEY, CDR2 SMNVEV (reference sequence). V lost 3 bases, J lost 6 bases, and 18 bases lay in between. The CDR3 loop spans 16 amino acids. DNA of the CDR3: TGTGCCAGCAGTTTTGGTTCAGGGGATCGGAGTCAGCCCCAGCATTTT. Amino acids: CASSFGSGDRSQPQHF.

The chain links TRBV20-1 to TRBJ1-1, with unresolved D. From germline, CDR1 is DFQATT and CDR2 SNEGSKA (reference sequence). The V and J ends lost 2 bases and 2 bases respectively, with 15 bases between them. The CDR3 runs to 15 residues. CDR3: CSARPREGLNTEAFF. The CDR3 nucleotides are TGCAGTGCTAGACCGCGGGAGGGCCTCAACACTGAAGCTTTCTTT.

This clonotype was seen a handful of times. This chain links TRBV15 with TRBJ2-4; unclear D gene. V gave up 0 bases and J gave up 0 bases, with 6 bases separating them. The CDR3 is 15 amino acids. From germline, CDR1 is LNHNV and CDR2 YYDKDF (reference sequence). The CDR3 DNA follows: TGTGCCACCAGCAGAGATCGCGGAGCCAAAAACATTCAGTACTTC. This gives the protein CATSRDRGAKNIQYF.

This chain uses TRBV12-3 or TRBV12-4 with TRBJ2-1; 11 bases agree with TRBD2. The ends lost 2 bases at V and 0 bases at J; junction bases unmatched: 9. This CDR3 spans 19 amino acids. CDR3: CASSLSGLAGGLSYNEQFF. The CDR3 nucleotides are TGTGCCAGCAGTTTATCGGGTCTAGCGGGGGGCCTCTCCTACAATGAGCAGTTCTTC.

V usage is TRBV9 and J usage is TRBJ1-4; D unclear. The CDR3 contains 17 residues. V dropped 4 bases and J dropped 0 bases, with 16 bases sitting between them. Germline CDR1 reads SGDLS; CDR2 reads YYNGEE. The CDR3 DNA reads as TGTGCCAGCAGCCCCGGACGGCCTGAAGCAACTAATGAAAAACTGTTTTTT. The encoded protein is CASSPGRPEATNEKLFF.

The table lists this clonotype with a few counts. The genes are TRBV6-1 and TRBJ2-7; no reliable D call. Deletions cut 1 base from V and 3 bases from J, with 13 bases between. The CDR3 totals 15 residues. CDR1 is MNHNS and CDR2 is SASEGT in the germline V gene. CDR3 protein: CASSEGVTPNYEQYF. In DNA form, the CDR3 reads TGTGCCAGCAGTGAAGGGGTAACCCCCAACTACGAGCAGTACTTC.

The chain couples TRBV12-3 or TRBV12-4 to TRBJ1-2; D uncertain. The V end lost 0 bases, the J end lost 7 bases, and 6 bases lay between the germline ends. The length of the CDR3 is 12 residues. Here the CDR3 DNA reads TGTGCCAGCAGTTTAGCGCGGGGTGGCTACACCTTC. As protein: CASSLARGGYTF.

This clonotype was seen a handful of times. The chain couples TRBV10-3 to TRBJ2-1; 7 bases align to TRBD1. The CDR3 loop spans 12 amino acids. V lost 3 bases to trimming and J lost 13 bases; unmatched junction nucleotides: 6. CDR1 is ENHRY and CDR2 is SYGVKD in the germline V gene. Here the CDR3 DNA reads TGTGCCATCAGTGAAGGGGGACAGCCACAGTTCTTC. Amino acid sequence: CAISEGGQPQFF.

Only a few counts were recorded for this clonotype. This chain links TRBV5-6 with TRBJ1-1, with D unresolved. Looked up from germline, CDR1 is SGHDT and CDR2 is YYEEEE. The CDR3 covers 16 residues. V gave up 0 bases and J gave up 0 bases, with 12 bases separating them. DNA for the CDR3: TGTGCCAGCAGCTTGGCCTCGGGTCGTATGAACACTGAAGCTTTCTTT. As protein: CASSLASGRMNTEAFF. Full variable domain (missing parts from reference TRBV5-6 and TRBJ1-1): DAGVTQSPTHLIKTRGQQVTLRCSPKSGHDTVSWYQQALGQGPQFIFQYYEEEERQRGNFPDRFSGHQFPNYSSELNVNALLLGDSALYLCASSLASGRMNTEAFFGQGTRLTVV.

This clonotype was picked up a small number of times. V usage is TRBV9 and J usage is TRBJ2-3; D is unclear. V was trimmed by 0 bases and J by 2 bases, leaving 7 bases between them. In germline, CDR1 is SGDLS, CDR2 YYNGEE. This CDR3 has 14 amino acids. The CDR3 nucleotides read TGTGCCAGCAGCGTAGGGTCCTACACAGATACGCAGTATTTT. Residues: CASSVGSYTDTQYF.